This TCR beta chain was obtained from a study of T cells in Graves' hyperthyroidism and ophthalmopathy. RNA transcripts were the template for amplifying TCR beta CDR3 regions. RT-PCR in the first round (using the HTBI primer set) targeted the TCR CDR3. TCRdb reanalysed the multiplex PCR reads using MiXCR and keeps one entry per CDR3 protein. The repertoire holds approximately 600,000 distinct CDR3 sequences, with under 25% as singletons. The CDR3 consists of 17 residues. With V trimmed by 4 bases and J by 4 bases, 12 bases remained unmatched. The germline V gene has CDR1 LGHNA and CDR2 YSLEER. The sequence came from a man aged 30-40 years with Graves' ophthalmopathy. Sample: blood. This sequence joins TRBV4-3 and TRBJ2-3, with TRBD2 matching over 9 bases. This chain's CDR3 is CASSPSGRPSGADTQYF. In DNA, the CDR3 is TGCGCCAGCAGCCCGAGCGGGAGGCCATCCGGGGCAGATACGCAGTATTTT.